The clone carrying this TCR beta chain was observed a single time. The data belong to a study of blood T cell repertoires in COVID-19. Background on the study: Donors in the United States, Italy and Spain gave samples during acute or convalescent COVID-19. Nucleic acid was either cDNA or gDNA, and it came from T cells, B-cell-depleted T cells, or PBMCs.

Germline CDR1 LGHNT, CDR2 FRNRAP. V shed 3 bases and J shed 0 bases, with 6 bases lying between them. This CDR3 is built from 14 residues. Methods used by the authors: Amplifying reference gene primers gave estimates of nucleated cell counts. Clones were sequenced by immunoSEQ multiplex PCR, and TCRdb holds only the in-frame ones, with some missing. That table furnishes V, J and clone size, whereas the DNA furnished D and trimming. In the table there are approximately 77,000 clones, about 80% of which are singletons. The receptor's source is a woman in her sixties or seventies with acute or convalescent COVID-19. V and J are TRBV12-5 and TRBJ1-5; no reliable D call. The sample was peripheral blood. CDR3: CASGLAYSNQPQHF. In nucleotides, the CDR3 is TGTGCTAGTGGTTTAGCCTATAGCAATCAGCCCCAGCATTTT.